These 18 T cell receptor beta chains originate from one sample sequenced in a study of Tregs in tolerant kidney transplant recipients. The method was immunoSEQ multiplex PCR; TCRdb's version includes in-frame clones alone and lacks a portion of them. The table includes 98,000 or so clones, nearly 90% detected once. The sequencing here drew on CD4+ T cells from blood, taken before the transplant. The receptors originated from a human donor who received a combined kidney and bone marrow transplant.

This chain connects TRBV7-2 to TRBJ2-4; TRBD1 matches 10 bases. V was clipped by 2 bases and J by 6 bases; unmatched bases: 10. The CDR3 covers 17 residues. Germline V lookup: CDR1 SGHTA, CDR2 FQGNSA. The CDR3 is CASSLRGQGIYGNIQYF. DNA of the CDR3: TGTGCCAGCAGCTTACGGGGACAGGGGATTTACGGAAACATTCAGTACTTC.

This clone showed up just once. The chain combines TRBV6-5 with TRBJ1-1, with D possibly TRBD1 on 5 matching bases. The germline CDR1 and CDR2 sequences are MNHEY and SVGAGI. This CDR3 contains 13 residues. The germline V and J ends were trimmed by 7 bases and 1 base, with 10 bases remaining between them. The CDR3 nucleotides are TGTGCCAGCACCGCAACAGGGAACACTGAAGCTTTCTTT. Translation: CASTATGNTEAFF.

The rearrangement links TRBV7-8 to TRBJ1-3; D gene unclear. The CDR3 loop spans 16 amino acids. Trimming left V 2 bases short and J 0 bases short, with 11 bases between. From germline, CDR1 is SGHVS and CDR2 FQNEAQ. The CDR3 sequence is CASSLSGRGSGNTIYF. CDR3 nucleotides: TGTGCCAGCAGCTTATCGGGCCGGGGCTCTGGAAACACCATATATTTT.

This rearrangement joins TRBV5-1 to TRBJ1-1, with D possibly TRBD1 on 6 matching bases. The germline V gene has CDR1 SGHRS and CDR2 YFSETQ. Trimming removed 3 bases from V and 1 base from J, with 7 bases in between. The CDR3 sequence is 13 residues long. The CDR3: CASSWGQNTEAFF. CDR3 in DNA: TGCGCCAGCAGCTGGGGACAGAACACTGAAGCTTTCTTT.

This clone appeared once. The chain carries TRBV7-2 and TRBJ1-4, with 7 positions matching TRBD1. V shed 1 base, J shed 6 bases, and the junction held 5 bases outside the gene matches. The germline V gene encodes CDR1 SGHTA and CDR2 FQGNSA. The CDR3 sequence is 15 residues long. The chain's CDR3 is CASSLDQGGYEKLFF. The CDR3 DNA reads as TGTGCCAGCAGCTTAGACCAAGGGGGCTATGAAAAACTGTTTTTT. Combining the CDR3 with reference TRBV7-2 and TRBJ1-4 gives the whole variable domain GAGVSQSPSNKVTEKGKDVELRCDPISGHTALYWYRQSLGQGLEFLIYFQGNSAPDKSGLPSDRFSAERTGGSVSTLTIQRTQQEDSAVYLCASSLDQGGYEKLFFGSGTQLSVL.

The chain has TRBV7-9 and TRBJ1-2, with 12 bases that match TRBD1. The CDR3 consists of 14 residues. Germline V lookup: CDR1 SEHNR, CDR2 FQNEAQ (reference sequence). The V segment lost 3 bases and the J segment 6 bases; nucleotides outside the gene matches: 2. The CDR3 DNA follows: TGTGCCAGCAGCTTGGGACAGGGGGCAAATGGCTACACCTTC. It specifies CASSLGQGANGYTF.

V usage is TRBV6-1 and J usage is TRBJ2-5, with D possibly being TRBD1 (5 bases). V was trimmed by 11 bases and J by 5 bases, leaving 18 bases between them. The CDR3 sequence is 13 residues long. Germline CDR1 MNHNS, CDR2 SASEGT. The CDR3 reads CAGAWAAGETQYF. In DNA, the CDR3 is TGTGCCGGGGCCTGGGCTGCTGGGGAGACCCAGTACTTC.

V usage is TRBV28 and J usage is TRBJ2-5, with 7 bases aligning to TRBD2. CDR3 length equals 16 residues. V gave up 8 bases and J gave up 5 bases; unmatched junction bases: 17. Germline V gives CDR1 MDHEN, CDR2 SYDVKM. The CDR3: CASPPPGGGFGETQYF. The CDR3 nucleotides are TGTGCCAGCCCTCCTCCCGGCGGGGGATTTGGGGAGACCCAGTACTTC.

The chain is built from TRBV27 and TRBJ2-2, with D possibly matching TRBD2 (5 bases). This CDR3 has 15 amino acids. Germline loops: CDR1 MNHEY, CDR2 SMNVEV (reference sequence). V lost 2 bases, J lost 5 bases, and 12 bases lay in between. The CDR3 here is CASSLDGLITGELFF. CDR3 nucleotide sequence: TGTGCCAGCAGTTTAGACGGACTGATAACCGGGGAGCTGTTTTTT.

The rearrangement uses TRBV11-2 and TRBJ2-3; 14 nucleotides match TRBD2. J lost 1 base, V lost 5 bases, and 2 bases had no gene match. This CDR3 contains 16 residues. Germline V gene lookup returns CDR1 SGHAT and CDR2 FQNNGV. CDR3 in amino acids: CASSVGLAGGTDTQYF. The CDR3 DNA follows: TGTGCCAGCAGCGTGGGACTAGCGGGGGGCACAGATACGCAGTATTTT.

CDR3: CASSHKLSLTSGSTYEQYF. In DNA form, the CDR3 reads TGCGCCAGCAGTCACAAACTCTCCCTAACTAGCGGCTCAACCTACGAGCAGTACTTC. The rearrangement uses TRBV23-1 and TRBJ2-7, with TRBD2 matching 8 bases. TRBV23-1 is identified as an open reading frame with a role that is uncertain. The CDR3 runs 19 residues. V dropped 3 bases and J dropped 2; count of bases not matched to a gene: 18.

The V and J genes are TRBV7-2 and TRBJ1-1; D is uncertain. V gave up 2 bases and J gave up 4 bases, with 8 bases separating them. Germline V gives CDR1 SGHTA, CDR2 FQGNSA. The CDR3 is 13 amino acids. CDR3 amino acids: CASSLHRSTEAFF. CDR3 nucleotides: TGTGCCAGCAGCTTACACCGGAGCACTGAAGCTTTCTTT. The whole variable domain, filled in from reference TRBV7-2 and TRBJ1-1, reads GAGVSQSPSNKVTEKGKDVELRCDPISGHTALYWYRQSLGQGLEFLIYFQGNSAPDKSGLPSDRFSAERTGGSVSTLTIQRTQQEDSAVYLCASSLHRSTEAFFGQGTRLTVV.

The chain carries TRBV28 and TRBJ1-5; D possibly corresponds to TRBD1 (5 bases). The CDR3 is 15 residues long. V was cut by 6 bases and J by 0 bases, with 12 bases left in between. Germline CDR1 MDHEN, CDR2 SYDVKM. In DNA, the CDR3 is TGTGCCAGCAGCCGACAGACGTATAGCAATCAGCCCCAGCATTTT. Translating it yields CASSRQTYSNQPQHF.

The chain couples TRBV5-4 to TRBJ1-6; D is unresolved. Looked up from germline, CDR1 is SGHNT and CDR2 is YYREEE (reference sequence). The CDR3 length is 16 residues. Trimming shortened V by 0 bases and J by 0 bases, and 7 bases separated the two germline ends. The CDR3 bases are TGTGCCAGCAGCTTGGACGGGAGCTCCTATAATTCACCCCTCCACTTT. This translates into CASSLDGSSYNSPLHF.

This rearrangement joins TRBV12-5 to TRBJ1-5, with 12 bases identical to TRBD1. The germline gives CDR1 LGHNT, CDR2 FRNRAP. J gave up 7 bases and V 5 bases, and 6 bases lay outside the gene matches. The CDR3 has 15 amino acids. The CDR3 DNA reads as TGTGCTAGTGGTGACGGGACAGGGGGCGGACAGCCCCAGCATTTT. It is translated as CASGDGTGGGQPQHF.

This chain links TRBV19 with TRBJ1-2; D is undetermined. With 0 bases removed from V and 4 bases from J, the gap between germline ends came to 12 bases. Germline V gives CDR1 LNHDA, CDR2 SQIVND (reference sequence). The CDR3 sequence is 15 residues long. CDR3 residues: CASSIEEKGGYGYTF. CDR3 sequence (DNA): TGTGCCAGTAGTATAGAGGAAAAGGGAGGCTATGGCTACACCTTC.

On this clone itself: Other nucleotide sequences from this sample produce the same CDR3. V usage is TRBV28 and J usage is TRBJ2-2; D gene unclear. The CDR3 is made up of 15 amino acids. V lost 2 bases and J lost 0, with 7 bases in between. Germline assignment: CDR1 MDHEN and CDR2 SYDVKM. In DNA, the CDR3 is TGTGCCAGCAGTTTAGGGCAAACGAACACCGGGGAGCTGTTTTTT. It is translated as CASSLGQTNTGELFF.

CDR3 residues: CASSLELASRETQYF. CDR3 DNA sequence: TGTGCCAGCAGCTTAGAGCTAGCTTCCCGAGAGACCCAGTACTTC. The V call is TRBV7-2, the J call TRBJ2-5; a possible D gene is TRBD2 (5 bases). Per germline, CDR1 SGHTA and CDR2 FQGNSA. The CDR3 is 15 residues long. Trimming shortened V by 1 base and J by 4 bases, and 13 bases separated the two germline ends.